These 22 T cell receptor beta chains were sequenced from one sample in a study of cytotoxic CD8 clonotypes in ibrutinib-treated CLL. Using immunoSEQ multiplex PCR, the repertoire was profiled, and TCRdb retains in-frame clones only, with some absent. This table holds a few hundred thousand clones, under 80% found once. Source: PBMCs, taken after 24 months of ibrutinib treatment. The receptors were sampled from a human donor with chronic lymphocytic leukemia.

This clone was recorded only once. This chain uses TRBV15 with TRBJ1-1; D unclear. The CDR3 spans 14 residues. Per germline, CDR1 LNHNV and CDR2 YYDKDF (reference sequence). Deletions cut 1 base from V and 0 bases from J, with 6 bases between. CDR3: CATSRVRVNTEAFF. CDR3 DNA sequence: TGTGCCACCAGCAGAGTTCGGGTGAACACTGAAGCTTTCTTT.

The J gene is TRBJ2-2, the V gene TRBV6-5, with a tentative D call TRBD1 (6 bases). V was trimmed by 2 bases and J by 6 bases, leaving 10 bases between them. CDR3 length equals 14 residues. Germline values: CDR1 MNHEY, CDR2 SVGAGI. The CDR3 bases are TGTGCCAGCAGTTACCTATCAGGGGCCGGGGAGCTGTTTTTT. It translates to CASSYLSGAGELFF.

The chain uses TRBV28 and TRBJ2-5, with a possible D match to TRBD1 (7 bases). V was clipped by 5 bases and J by 3 bases, with 13 bases between them. Per the germline V gene, CDR1 is MDHEN and CDR2 is SYDVKM. This CDR3 region has 14 residues. In DNA, the CDR3 is TGTGCCAGCAGTCCAGGGGGACTCGAAGAGACCCAGTACTTC. Amino acid sequence: CASSPGGLEETQYF.

The chain carries TRBV6-6 and TRBJ2-7, with TRBD1 matching over 9 bases. Germline V gene sequence: CDR1 MNHNY, CDR2 SVGAGI (reference sequence). The ends lost 0 bases at V and 5 bases at J; junction bases unmatched: 5. This CDR3 spans 15 amino acids. The CDR3, as DNA: TGTGCCAGCAGTTACTCGGGACAGGGATCCCACGAGCAGTACTTC. It is translated as CASSYSGQGSHEQYF.

This clone came up once. The chain employs TRBV7-8 and TRBJ2-7, with TRBD1 identical over 7 bases. This CDR3 has 14 residues. The V and J ends lost 5 bases and 3 bases, in that order; junction bases with no gene match: 7. From germline, CDR1 is SGHVS and CDR2 FQNEAQ. This chain's CDR3 is CASSQGTAIYEQYF. Here the CDR3 DNA reads TGTGCCAGCAGCCAAGGGACAGCCATCTACGAGCAGTACTTC.

The chain combines TRBV25-1 with TRBJ1-1, with D possibly being TRBD1 (5 bases). The CDR3 is 16 residues long. Trimming left V 1 base short and J 4 bases short, with 16 bases between. Looked up from germline, CDR1 is MGHDK and CDR2 is SYGVNS. CDR3 protein: CASSESLGRVGTEAFF. The CDR3 region has the DNA TGTGCCAGCAGTGAATCCCTGGGCAGGGTGGGCACTGAAGCTTTCTTT.

Concerning this clone: Its ends do not fully match the called genes, so a read error is possible. J is TRBJ2-5 and V is TRBV9, with D possibly called TRBD1 or TRBD2 (5 bases each). Germline CDR1 SGDLS, CDR2 YYNGEE. The CDR3 extends over 11 amino acids. The CDR3 sequence is CASNRRDRWHF. CDR3 DNA sequence: TGTGCCAGCAACCGAAGGGACCGGTGGCACTTC.

In this sample, this clone turned up a few times. The chain links TRBV2 to TRBJ1-1, with unresolved D. Germline V gene sequence: CDR1 SNHLY, CDR2 FYNNEI. This CDR3 comprises 13 residues. With 5 bases removed from V and 3 bases from J, the gap between germline ends came to 10 bases. In DNA, the CDR3 is TGTGCCAGCAGTTACGGACTGTACACTGAAGCTTTCTTT. Protein product: CASSYGLYTEAFF.

In its sample, this clone was seen a few times. The chain has TRBV28 and TRBJ1-2; D unresolved. CDR1 is MDHEN, CDR2 SYDVKM, per germline. V lost 10 bases to trimming and J lost 6 bases, with 12 bases between them. The CDR3 totals 11 residues. CDR3 protein: CATRNLDGYTF. CDR3 in DNA: TGTGCCACCCGTAATTTAGATGGCTACACCTTC.

In this sample, this clone turned up once. The chain uses TRBV30 and TRBJ2-5; 16 bases are a match to TRBD2. Unmatched junction bases numbered 4, after V lost 4 bases and J lost 5 bases. The CDR3 length is 15 residues. Germline assignment: CDR1 GTSNPN and CDR2 SVGIG (reference sequence). The CDR3 sequence: CAWNSGLAGGETQYF. As DNA, the CDR3 is TGTGCCTGGAATTCGGGACTAGCGGGAGGGGAGACCCAGTACTTC.

The rearrangement uses TRBV29-1 and TRBJ1-5; 10 bases are a match to TRBD1. The CDR3 runs to 13 residues. The J segment lost 6 bases and the V segment lost 4 bases, leaving 3 bases of the junction unmatched. CDR1 is SQVTM and CDR2 is ANQGSEA in the germline V gene. The CDR3 bases are TGCAGCGTTGGTAGGGACAGGGGTCAGCCCCAGCATTTT. Residues: CSVGRDRGQPQHF.

CDR3: CASSLENYGYTF. CDR3 bases: TGTGCCAGCAGCTTAGAAAACTATGGCTACACCTTC. The V call is TRBV7-2, the J call TRBJ1-2; D call uncertain. V was cut by 1 base and J by 2 bases, with 2 bases left in between. The germline CDR1 and CDR2 sequences are SGHTA and FQGNSA. CDR3 length equals 12 residues. Drawing the rest from reference TRBV7-2 and TRBJ1-2, the complete variable domain is GAGVSQSPSNKVTEKGKDVELRCDPISGHTALYWYRQSLGQGLEFLIYFQGNSAPDKSGLPSDRFSAERTGGSVSTLTIQRTQQEDSAVYLCASSLENYGYTFGSGTRLTVV.

The genes are TRBV29-1 and TRBJ1-2; D perhaps matches TRBD1 (6 bases). CDR1 and CDR2 (germline): SQVTM, ANQGSEA. This CDR3 contains 12 residues. With 3 bases removed from V and 9 bases from J, the gap between germline ends came to 14 bases. CDR3 residues: CSVEGTSLRYTF. DNA for the CDR3: TGCAGCGTTGAGGGGACATCGCTACGCTACACCTTC.

Only a few counts were recorded for this clone. CDR3: CASSELARGDYNEQFF. CDR3 in DNA: TGTGCCAGCAGTGAATTGGCGAGGGGGGACTACAATGAGCAGTTCTTC. This chain connects TRBV25-1 to TRBJ2-1; either TRBD1 or TRBD2 may supply D (6 bases each). The V gene's germline CDR1 is MGHDK and CDR2 SYGVNS. There are 16 residues in the CDR3. Deletions cut 1 base from V and 3 bases from J, with 13 bases between.

V usage is TRBV27 and J usage is TRBJ1-2, with 9 bases lining up with TRBD1. V shed 5 bases, J shed 7 bases, and the junction held 8 bases outside the gene matches. CDR1 MNHEY and CDR2 SMNVEV come from the germline V gene (reference sequence). CDR3 size: 14 residues. Here the CDR3 reads CASSPGTGIGGYTF. CDR3 DNA sequence: TGTGCCAGCAGTCCTGGGACAGGGATTGGTGGCTACACCTTC.

DNA for the CDR3: TGTGCCAGCTTTCGGGGAGGGAGGGTCGTTGATGAGTTCTTC. As protein: CASFRGGRVVDEFF. This chain joins TRBV6-6 and TRBJ2-1, with 7 bases identical to TRBD2. This CDR3 has 14 amino acids. V lost 8 bases to trimming and J lost 14 bases; unmatched junction nucleotides: 18. The V gene's germline CDR1 is MNHNY and CDR2 SVGAGI (reference sequence).

This clone was seen a few times. The CDR3 nucleotides read TGTGCCAGCAGTTACGGGGGGGGCGGCTATGGCTACACCTTC. Protein product: CASSYGGGGYGYTF. This sequence joins TRBV6-6 and TRBJ1-2, with TRBD1 as a possible D gene (6 bases). The CDR3 has 14 amino acids. Germline assignment: CDR1 MNHNY and CDR2 SVGAGI (reference sequence). V was cut by 2 bases and J by 4 bases, with 11 bases left in between.

The J gene is TRBJ2-2, the V gene TRBV7-9, with 9 nucleotides matching TRBD1. Per the germline V gene, CDR1 is SEHNR and CDR2 is FQNEAQ (reference sequence). With V trimmed by 4 bases and J by 4 bases, 1 base remained unmatched. The CDR3 runs to 14 residues. DNA for the CDR3: TGTGCCAGCAGCTGGGGACAGGGCACCGGGGAGCTGTTTTTT. It codes for CASSWGQGTGELFF.

Only a few counts were recorded for this clone. This chain connects TRBV18 to TRBJ2-7; 9 nucleotides match TRBD2. This CDR3 spans 14 amino acids. V shed 3 bases, J shed 3 bases, and the junction held 3 bases outside the gene matches. Germline CDR1 and CDR2: KGHSH and LQKENI. The DNA of the CDR3 is TGTGCCAGCTCACCGGGGCGGGAGGGCTACGAGCAGTACTTC. Residues: CASSPGREGYEQYF.

The V gene is TRBV11-3, the J gene TRBJ2-3, with 7 positions matching TRBD1. Germline-derived CDR1 and CDR2 are SGHNT and YENEEA. CDR3 length equals 14 residues. J lost 0 bases, V lost 8 bases, and 5 bases had no gene match. DNA for the CDR3: TGTGCCAGCTCGGCGGACAGGAGCACAGATACGCAGTATTTT. Translating gives CASSADRSTDTQYF. Full variable domain (remainder filled in from reference TRBV11-3 and TRBJ2-3): EAGVVQSPRYKIIEKKQPVAFWCNPISGHNTLYWYLQNLGQGPELLIRYENEEAVDDSQLPKDRFSAERLKGVDSTLKIQPAELGDSAVYLCASSADRSTDTQYFGPGTRLTVL.

This clone was seen more than once but under ten times. The chain employs TRBV28 and TRBJ1-5, with TRBD1 matching 7 bases. CDR3 size: 14 residues. The J segment lost 2 bases and the V segment lost 10 bases, leaving 8 bases of the junction unmatched. CDR1 is MDHEN and CDR2 is SYDVKM in the germline V gene. The CDR3 bases are TGTGCCACCTATGGTCAGGGGGGCAATCAGCCCCAGCATTTT. Translated: CATYGQGGNQPQHF.

V usage is TRBV25-1 and J usage is TRBJ2-1; 14 bases align to TRBD2. The CDR3 has 17 residues. Germline CDR1 reads MGHDK; CDR2 reads SYGVNS. V dropped 2 bases and J dropped 6; count of bases not matched to a gene: 6. CDR3 coding DNA: TGTGCCAGCAGTGAAGACCTCGGACTAGCGGGAGGCAATGAGCAGTTCTTC. Amino acid sequence: CASSEDLGLAGGNEQFF.